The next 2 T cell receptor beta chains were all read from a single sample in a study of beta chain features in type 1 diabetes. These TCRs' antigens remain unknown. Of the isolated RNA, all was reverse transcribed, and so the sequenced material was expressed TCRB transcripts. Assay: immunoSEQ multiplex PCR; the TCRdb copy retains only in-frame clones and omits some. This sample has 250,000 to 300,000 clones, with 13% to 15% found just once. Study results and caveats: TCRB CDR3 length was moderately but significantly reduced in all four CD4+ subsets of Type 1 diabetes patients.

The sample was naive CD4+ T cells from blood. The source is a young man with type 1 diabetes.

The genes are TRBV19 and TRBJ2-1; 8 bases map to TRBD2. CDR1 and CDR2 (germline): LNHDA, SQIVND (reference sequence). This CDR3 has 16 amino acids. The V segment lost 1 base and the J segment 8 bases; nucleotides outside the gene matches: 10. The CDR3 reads CASSIGGLAGEYEQFF. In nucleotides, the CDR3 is TGTGCCAGTAGTATAGGTGGACTAGCAGGAGAATATGAGCAGTTCTTC.

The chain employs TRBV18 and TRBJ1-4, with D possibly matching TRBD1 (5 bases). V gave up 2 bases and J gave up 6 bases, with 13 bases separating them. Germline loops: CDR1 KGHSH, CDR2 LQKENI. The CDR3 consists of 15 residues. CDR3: CASSPREGFDEKLFF. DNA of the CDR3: TGTGCCAGCTCACCAAGGGAGGGGTTTGATGAAAAACTGTTTTTT.